This record looks at one TCR beta chain sequence and its context. The antigen is unknown. Given a much more abundant clone one base away, this may be a read error. The sample comes from a study of glioma-infiltrating T cells. Study-wide findings and caveats: Very few CDR3 sequences were shared between tissue and blood. Gliomas, especially low-grade, showed above-expected tissue-blood divergence; non-neoplastic patients showed below.

Using RNA template, CDR3s of TCR alpha and beta were amplified with iRepertoire arm-PCR. One-step reverse transcription and amplification started from approximately 100-400 ng of tissue mRNA or PBMC total RNA. A single record per CDR3 protein comes from TCRdb applying MiXCR to the multiplex PCR reads. The sample contains roughly 3,100 distinct CDR3 sequences, approximately 45% of which appear only once. The length of the CDR3 is 13 residues. Germline V lookup: CDR1 WSHSY, CDR2 SAAADI. The sequencing input was glioma tissue, nonneoplastic brain tissue, or PBMCs (not recorded which). The receptor comes from a human donor with low-grade glioma or glioblastoma, undergoing nonglioma brain surgery, or in good health (not recorded which). The gene calls are TRBV10-2 and TRBJ2-2, with D possibly called TRBD1 or TRBD2 (5 bases each). CDR3 in DNA: TGTGCCACCGGGACGACGGACACCGGGGAGCTGTTTTTT. Translated, it gives CATGTTDTGELFF.